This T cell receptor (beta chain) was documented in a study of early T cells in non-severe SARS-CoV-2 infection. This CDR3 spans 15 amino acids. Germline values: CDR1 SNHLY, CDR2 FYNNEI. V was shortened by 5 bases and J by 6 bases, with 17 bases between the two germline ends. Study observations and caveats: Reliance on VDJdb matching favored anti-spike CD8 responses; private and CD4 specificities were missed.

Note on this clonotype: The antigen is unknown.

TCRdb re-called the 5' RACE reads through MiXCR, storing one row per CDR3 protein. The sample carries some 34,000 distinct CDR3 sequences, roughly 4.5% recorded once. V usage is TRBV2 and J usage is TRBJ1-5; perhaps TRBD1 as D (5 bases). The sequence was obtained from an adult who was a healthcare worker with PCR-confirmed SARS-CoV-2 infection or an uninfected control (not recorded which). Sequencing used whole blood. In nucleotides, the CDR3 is TGTGCCAGCAGTCCGGGACTCCCAGCTTCTCAGCCCCAGCATTTT. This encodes CASSPGLPASQPQHF.